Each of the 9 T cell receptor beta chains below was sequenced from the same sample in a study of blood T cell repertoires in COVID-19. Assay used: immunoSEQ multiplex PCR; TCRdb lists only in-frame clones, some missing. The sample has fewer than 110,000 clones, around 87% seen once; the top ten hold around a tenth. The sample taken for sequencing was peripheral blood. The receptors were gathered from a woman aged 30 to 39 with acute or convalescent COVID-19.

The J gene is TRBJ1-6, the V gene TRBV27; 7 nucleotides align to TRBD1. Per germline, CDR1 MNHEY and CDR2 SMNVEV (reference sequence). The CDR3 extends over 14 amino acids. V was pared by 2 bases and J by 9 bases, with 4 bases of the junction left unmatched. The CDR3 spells CASSLGQEVSPLHF. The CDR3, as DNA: TGTGCCAGCAGTTTAGGACAGGAAGTTTCACCCCTCCACTTT.

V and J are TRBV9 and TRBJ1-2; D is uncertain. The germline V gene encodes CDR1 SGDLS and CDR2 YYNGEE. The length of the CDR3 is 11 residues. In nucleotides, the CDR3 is TGTGCTTCCGGGTCTAACTATGGCTACACCTTC. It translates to CASGSNYGYTF.

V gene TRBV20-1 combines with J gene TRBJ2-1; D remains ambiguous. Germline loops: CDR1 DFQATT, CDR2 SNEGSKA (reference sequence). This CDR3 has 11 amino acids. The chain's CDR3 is CSSSLYNEQFF. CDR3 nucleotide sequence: TGCAGCTCGTCCTTATACAATGAGCAGTTCTTC.

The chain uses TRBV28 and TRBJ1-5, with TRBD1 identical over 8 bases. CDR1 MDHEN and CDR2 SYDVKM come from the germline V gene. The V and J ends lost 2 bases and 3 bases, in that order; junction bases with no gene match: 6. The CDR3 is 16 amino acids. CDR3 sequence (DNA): TGTGCCAGCAGTTTACCCGGACAGGGACTCAATCAGCCCCAGCATTTT. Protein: CASSLPGQGLNQPQHF.

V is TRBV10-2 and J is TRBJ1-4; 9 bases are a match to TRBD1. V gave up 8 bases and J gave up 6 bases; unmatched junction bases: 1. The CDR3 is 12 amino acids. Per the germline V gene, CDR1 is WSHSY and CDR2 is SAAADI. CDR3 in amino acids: CASGDRDEKLFF. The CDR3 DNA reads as TGCGCCAGCGGGGACAGGGATGAAAAACTGTTTTTT.

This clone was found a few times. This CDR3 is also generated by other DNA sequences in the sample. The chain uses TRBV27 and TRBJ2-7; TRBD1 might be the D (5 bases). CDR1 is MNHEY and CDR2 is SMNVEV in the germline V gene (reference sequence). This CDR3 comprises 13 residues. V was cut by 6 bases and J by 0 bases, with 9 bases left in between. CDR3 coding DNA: TGTGCCAGCAGGACAGCGAGCTCCTACGAGCAGTACTTC. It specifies CASRTASSYEQYF.

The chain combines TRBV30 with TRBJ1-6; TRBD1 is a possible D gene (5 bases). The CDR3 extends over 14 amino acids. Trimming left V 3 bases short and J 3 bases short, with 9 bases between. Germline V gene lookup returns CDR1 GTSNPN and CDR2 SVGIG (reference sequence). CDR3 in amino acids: CAWSETVYNSPLHF. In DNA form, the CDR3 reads TGTGCCTGGAGCGAGACAGTCTATAATTCACCCCTCCACTTT.

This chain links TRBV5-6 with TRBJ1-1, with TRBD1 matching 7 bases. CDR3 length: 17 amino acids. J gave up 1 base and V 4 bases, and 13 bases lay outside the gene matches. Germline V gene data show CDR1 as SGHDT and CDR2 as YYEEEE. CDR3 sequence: CASSPLTGAKGNTEAFF. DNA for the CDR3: TGTGCCAGCAGCCCCCTTACAGGGGCAAAGGGGAACACTGAAGCTTTCTTT.

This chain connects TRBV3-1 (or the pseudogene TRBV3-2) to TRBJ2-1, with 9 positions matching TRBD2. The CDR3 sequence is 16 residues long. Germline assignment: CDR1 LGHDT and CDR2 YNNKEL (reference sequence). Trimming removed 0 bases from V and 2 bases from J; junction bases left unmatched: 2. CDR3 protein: CASSQEVAGAYNEQFF. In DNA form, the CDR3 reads TGTGCCAGCAGCCAAGAGGTAGCGGGGGCCTACAATGAGCAGTTCTTC.